This is a list of T cell receptor beta chains from one sample in a study of T-cell reconstitution after alpha-beta-depleted transplantation in children. A single record per CDR3 protein comes from TCRdb applying MiXCR to the PCR reads. The profile shows around 490,000 distinct CDR3 sequences, about an eighth of them singletons. Sequenced here: PBMCs, mostly from graft donor cells, sampled 180 days after TCRalphabeta/CD19-depleted stem cell transplant. These receptors were collected from a female patient aged 2-10 years who had a stem cell transplant for aplastic anemia, so the T cells may come from the graft donor. Both conserved end residues are part of each CDR3. D genes are given only for firm matches. Clone size appears in some rows only: once, few, many, or a class for an expanded clone.

v_call,clone_size,d_call,j_call,cdr3_nt,cdr3_aa
TRBV28,-,-,TRBJ2-7,TGTGCCAGCAGTTCCGGACCTACAGAGCAGTACTTC,CASSSGPTEQYF
TRBV4-2,-,-,TRBJ2-2,TGTGCCAGCAGCCAAGTCAGTCAGGCCGCCGGGGAGCTGTTTTTT,CASSQVSQAAGELFF
TRBV28,few,TRBD2,TRBJ2-5,TGTGCCAGCAGTTTTTGGGCTAGCGGGAGCTTCCAAGAGACCCAGTACTTC,CASSFWASGSFQETQYF
TRBV28,few,TRBD2,TRBJ2-3,TGTGCCAGCAGTACTACGGCGGGAGGAAAACTTTCTAGCACAGATACGCAGTATTTT,CASSTTAGGKLSSTDTQYF
TRBV12-3/TRBV12-4,few,-,TRBJ2-4,TGTGCCAGCAGCCCTACATGGGCCAAAAACATTCAGTACTTC,CASSPTWAKNIQYF
TRBV4-1,few,-,TRBJ2-1,TGCGCCAGCAGCCAGGCAGCGGAACGGTACAATGAGCAGTTCTTC,CASSQAAERYNEQFF
TRBV27,-,-,TRBJ2-1,TGTGCCAGCAGTCCATTGCTCGGGGCTGCCAATGAGCAGTTCTTC,CASSPLLGAANEQFF
TRBV5-1,-,-,TRBJ2-3,TGCGCCAGCCCCCGCGGACCCGGGGATAAAACAGATACGCAGTATTTT,CASPRGPGDKTDTQYF
TRBV12-5,few,TRBD1,TRBJ1-4,TGTGCTAGTGGTTTGGAGAGGACAGGGGCGCGAACTAATGAAAAACTGTTTTTT,CASGLERTGARTNEKLFF
TRBV4-3,few,-,TRBJ2-5,TGCGCCAGCAGCCAAGATTGGTGGGCCCTTATGGAGACCCAGTACTTC,CASSQDWWALMETQYF
TRBV4-3,-,TRBD2,TRBJ2-7,TGCGCCAGCAGCCAGCTAGCGGGCTCAACCTACGAGCAGTACTTC,CASSQLAGSTYEQYF
TRBV5-6,few,-,TRBJ2-2,TGTGCCAGCAGCTTCCTCTTACGAGGACCAAGAACCGGGGAGCTGTTTTTT,CASSFLLRGPRTGELFF
TRBV19,-,-,TRBJ2-5,TGTGCCAGTAGTATTGGGACGGCCAAAAAGACCCAGTACTTC,CASSIGTAKKTQYF
TRBV7-9,few,TRBD1,TRBJ2-7,TGTGCCAGCAGCTTAGGTGGGCAGGGGGTTTACGAGCAGTACTTC,CASSLGGQGVYEQYF
TRBV7-2,-,TRBD2,TRBJ2-4,TGTGCCAGCGCTACCCAAAAACTAGCGGGAGTGTCCATTCAGTACTTC,CASATQKLAGVSIQYF
TRBV27,few,-,TRBJ2-3,TGTGCCAGCAGAAGGGGCCTTCAGGTATACACAGATACGCAGTATTTT,CASRRGLQVYTDTQYF
TRBV9,-,TRBD1,TRBJ2-1,TGTGCCAGCAGCCATTATCCGGGACAGGCGGTTGAGCAGTTCTTC,CASSHYPGQAVEQFF
TRBV28,-,TRBD2,TRBJ2-7,TGTGCCAGCACTAGCCTAGCGGTCGCCTCCAGAGTGCAGTACTTC,CASTSLAVASRVQYF
TRBV2,-,-,TRBJ2-7,TGTGCCAGCAGGACCGGGTCCTTTGTCGAGCAGTACTTC,CASRTGSFVEQYF
TRBV6-1,few,-,TRBJ1-2,TGTGCCAGCAGTGAAGCGACGTCAGACTATGGCTACACCTTC,CASSEATSDYGYTF
TRBV20-1,few,TRBD2,TRBJ2-7,TGCAGTGCTCAGACACCCGGGGGGGCCTACGAGCAGTACTTC,CSAQTPGGAYEQYF
TRBV9,few,TRBD2,TRBJ2-1,TGTGCCAGCGGTCGGGGGGGCTCCTACAATGAGCAGTTCTTC,CASGRGGSYNEQFF
TRBV24-1,few,-,TRBJ1-2,TGTGCCACCAGTGCTTCGGGCTTCAAAGGTGGCTACACCTTC,CATSASGFKGGYTF
TRBV9,few,TRBD2,TRBJ2-7,TGTGCCAGCAGCGCCTCCGGGACTACCCCGAAGCAGTACTTC,CASSASGTTPKQYF
TRBV7-6,-,-,TRBJ2-7,TGTGCCAGCAGCTTAGTAGAGGCTCACGAGCAGTACTTC,CASSLVEAHEQYF
TRBV29-1,many,-,TRBJ1-2,TGCAGCGTGATCGGGACACAGTATGGCTACACCTTC,CSVIGTQYGYTF
TRBV12-3/TRBV12-4,few,TRBD2,TRBJ2-7,TGTGCCAGCAGTCCGGGACTAGCGGGAGCGCAATACGAGCAGTACTTC,CASSPGLAGAQYEQYF
TRBV12-3/TRBV12-4,-,-,TRBJ2-7,TGTGCCAGCAGTTTACAGGCGGGAAGCTACGAGCAGTACTTC,CASSLQAGSYEQYF
TRBV7-9,-,TRBD1,TRBJ1-1,TGTGCCAGCAGCCTGCCCCTCACAGGGGAGAACACTGAAGCTTTCTTT,CASSLPLTGENTEAFF
TRBV10-3,few,-,TRBJ2-3,TGTGCCATCAGTGAGTCTAGCACAGATACGCAGTATTTT,CAISESSTDTQYF
TRBV7-8,-,-,TRBJ2-1,TGTGCCAGCAGCCTGTACCGGGACACGGTAATTGATGAGCAGTTCTTC,CASSLYRDTVIDEQFF
TRBV27,few,-,TRBJ2-5,TGTGCCAGTTCCTTGATTCCGAGCGGGACCCAGTACTTC,CASSLIPSGTQYF
TRBV15,-,TRBD2,TRBJ2-2,TGTGCCACCAGCAGAGACCATAGCGGGAAGAGCGGGGAGCTGTTTTTT,CATSRDHSGKSGELFF
TRBV29-1,-,-,TRBJ2-1,TGCAGCGTCAGAATCTACAATGAGCAGTTCTTC,CSVRIYNEQFF
TRBV6-2/TRBV6-3,few,-,TRBJ1-2,TGTGCCAGCAGACAGAATCCGCGAGGCTACACCTTC,CASRQNPRGYTF
TRBV7-2,once,TRBD1,TRBJ2-2,TGTGCCAGCAGCAACCGGGACAGCCGCCGGGAGCTGTTTTTT,CASSNRDSRRELFF
TRBV5-1,few,-,TRBJ2-7,TGCGCCAGCAGCTTGGATATTGGATTGAGGGACTCTAGCTCCTACGAGCAGTACTTC,CASSLDIGLRDSSSYEQYF
TRBV6-5,few,-,TRBJ2-3,TGTGCCAGCAGTTACTCGTGGGGGTGGGGCACAGATACGCAGTATTTT,CASSYSWGWGTDTQYF
TRBV6-2/TRBV6-3,few,-,TRBJ1-1,TGTGCCAGCAGTTACTGGGGTATAATTGACGGAAACACTGAAGCTTTCTTT,CASSYWGIIDGNTEAFF
TRBV20-1,-,-,TRBJ2-3,TGCCCAGGTCAAGCAGGAGACGCAGATACGCAGTATTTT,CPGQAGDADTQYF